This entry concerns a single T cell receptor (beta chain). As yet, its antigen is unknown. The record originates from a study of shared clonotypes between healthy human individuals. Overall study: Participating donors consisted of a couple of women and three men aged 18 to 49.

In the authors' workflow: ImmunoSEQ gave junction-only sequences without quality scores, so filtering differed. Measured with immunoSEQ multiplex PCR; TCRdb has only the in-frame clones, and not every one. For V, J and clone size, that table is used; D and trimming come from the DNA. There are more than 900,000 clones in the sample; around 82% occur only once, and roughly 0.57% lies in the top ten. Study-wide results and limits: Few donors restricted represented genetic and exposure-history diversity. Naive subsets tended to show greater estimated richness than memory subsets.

There are 15 residues in the CDR3. The germline V gene has CDR1 GTSNPN and CDR2 SVGIG (reference sequence). Unmatched junction bases numbered 10, after V lost 1 base and J lost 9 bases. The clonotype comes from a young man in good health. Some clones in this sample may be carry-over from other donors' samples. Sequencing input: memory CD4+ T cells from PBMCs. Subset in this sample: CD45RA-negative fraction. The chain is built from TRBV30 and TRBJ2-1, with 9 bases matching TRBD2. In DNA form, the CDR3 reads TGTGCCTGGAGTGGGGAGCCGCTAGCGGGATCTGAGCAGTTCTTC. The encoded protein is CAWSGEPLAGSEQFF.